The source of this T cell receptor (beta chain) is a study of PD-1 blockade in classical Hodgkin lymphoma (dated by TCRdb to about 2020). In the study overall: Nivolumab dosing was 3 mg/kg intravenously every 2 weeks, continuing until either disease progression or unacceptable toxicity. The study used CyTOF and TCR beta sequencing to define a peripheral blood immune signature of response to PD-1 blockade in classical Hodgkin lymphoma.

This specimen's time point label, interpreted: cycle 1 day 1 (C1D1), immediately before nivolumab initiation. Every trial patient had relapsed after autologous stem cell transplantation, and cohorts A, B and C differed in prior brentuximab vedotin exposure. The trial cohort comprised more than 55 patients with relapsed/refractory classical Hodgkin lymphoma whose best overall responses were complete response, partial response or progressive disease. In the multi-cohort phase II CheckMate 205 trial, trial patients received single-agent nivolumab. An independent review committee assessed best overall response by applying the 2007 International Working Group response criteria. Trial PBMCs were obtained immediately prior to nivolumab initiation (C1D1) and on therapy at cycle 2 day 1 and cycle 4 day 1. Peripheral blood was collected in 8 mL Vacutainer Cell Preparation Tubes, from which PBMCs were isolated by centrifugation and then cryopreserved.

What the authors observed across the whole study: Baseline diversity similar to that of newly diagnosed patients was observed in trial patients achieving complete response, whereas significantly lower diversity was observed in partial responders and progressors. The study was limited to a single clinical trial cohort, and causes of repertoire differences, possibly disease activity or prior therapy, remained undefined. Baseline TCR diversity was reported to be lower in newly diagnosed patients than in healthy donors, and even lower in relapsed/refractory patients. CD4+ but not CD8+ TCR diversity rose significantly by C4D1 (p=0.0027 vs p=0.16), most apparent in complete responders (p=0.02). Patients starting nivolumab less than 1 year after ASCT had lower diversity and were excluded from later analyses to avoid confounding by immune reconstitution.

Genomic DNA was isolated using the Qiagen DNeasy kit from unsorted PBMCs as well as from negatively selected CD4+ and CD8+ fractions. TCR beta CDR3 regions were subjected to amplification by immunoSEQ multiplex PCR with primers that anneal to V and J segments. A synthetic immune receptor repertoire was used to minimize amplification bias, and remaining bias was computationally removed after sequencing. The paper's processing steps were these. Custom Python scripts were used to quantify repertoire diversity as the Shannon entropy index. The unsorted, CD4+ and CD8+ repertoires were each analyzed separately, with the exception of combined analyses, where CD4+ and CD8+ sequences were merged in silico. Clonal expansion was defined as a frequency increase of at least 2-fold after treatment compared with C1D1, and clones undetected at baseline were assigned a pseudocount of 0.5. Singleton clones were defined as clones with 0 or 1 copy at C1D1, and non-singleton clones were defined as clones with 2 or more copies. By matching protein sequences in sorted samples from the same patient, clones expanded in unsorted samples were annotated as CD4+, CD8+ or unknown. Wilcoxon tests on paired samples were used to test changes in diversity from C1D1 to C4D1. The table comes from immuneACCESS by way of TCRdb, which keeps in-frame sequences with V and J called. Part of the clones is missing from these tables; in studies checked, under half for an unresolved V gene and the rest for unknown reasons. V, J and clone size derive from that table, while D and trimming were established from the DNA sequence. The sample table lists around 40,000 clones, about three quarters of them with a count of one. Roughly 12% of the sample rests with the top ten.

CDR1 and CDR2 (SQVTM, ANQGSEA) derive from the germline V gene. The CDR3 goes from the cysteine to the phenylalanine over 13 residues. Just the 39-base CDR3 DNA is kept, in frame starting at base 1. At the junction V is shortened by 6 bases and J by 5 bases; bases outside the gene matches: 7. Remarks on this clone: Its antigen has not been determined. No per-base quality is available; no much larger clone lies one base away.

The starting material was peripheral blood mononuclear cells (PBMCs), obtained at baseline. The source of this sequence is a human donor with classical Hodgkin lymphoma. Rearrangement joined TRBV29-1 to TRBJ1-5; 7 junctional bases match TRBD1. The CDR3 has the sequence CSVGTGAHQPQHF. The DNA is TGCAGCGTGGGCACAGGGGCCCATCAGCCCCAGCATTTT.